This T cell receptor beta chain was documented in a study of T-cell memory formation after mild COVID-19. Study findings and constraints: Contracting CD8+ clones were enriched in EMRA, CD4+ mainly in CM and EM.

A note on this clonotype: Its antigen is currently unknown.

A 5'RACE reaction primed in the constant segment made cDNA libraries of TCR alpha and TCR beta, and these carried sample barcodes and UMIs. TCRdb recomputed calls from the 5' RACE reads with MiXCR, one row per CDR3 protein. Of some 280,000 distinct CDR3 sequences in the sample, around 15% were seen once. V lost 6 bases to trimming and J lost 5 bases; unmatched junction nucleotides: 5. This CDR3 has 13 residues. Germline CDR1 reads MNHEY; CDR2 reads SVGEGT. The sequence came from a man aged 18-30 years who had mild COVID-19 (a few samples of this study predate the infection). Cell type and time point are not known. Source material: PBMCs or a T cell subset sorted from them (not recorded which). This chain uses TRBV6-2 or TRBV6-3 with TRBJ2-5, with 8 bases aligning to TRBD1. The CDR3 region is CASRDRVPETQYF. For the CDR3, the DNA is TGTGCCAGCAGGGACAGGGTCCCGGAGACCCAGTACTTC.